These 32 T cell receptor beta chains were sequenced from one sample in a study of blood T cell repertoires in COVID-19. Here immunoSEQ multiplex PCR was the method, and the copy in TCRdb shows in-frame clones only, minus some. The sample contains some 250,000 clones, 80% to 90% of which appear only once. The specimen was PBMCs or T cells enriched from blood (not recorded which). The receptors were sampled from a woman aged 50 to 65 who had recovered from COVID-19.

The chain recombines TRBV5-5 with TRBJ2-5; TRBD2 agrees at 12 bases. The CDR3 totals 14 residues. The germline gives CDR1 SGHKS, CDR2 YYEKEE (reference sequence). CDR3 protein: CVTALTSGRETQYF. The CDR3 DNA follows: TGTGTTACCGCCCTGACTAGCGGGAGAGAGACCCAGTACTTC.

The gene calls are TRBV28 and TRBJ1-5; TRBD1 matches at 8 bases. The germline V gene encodes CDR1 MDHEN and CDR2 SYDVKM. V shed 4 bases and J 6 bases; nucleotides not matched to a gene: 8. The CDR3 length is 15 residues. CDR3 nucleotides: TGTGCCAGCAGTTCCGGGACAGGCCGAACTCAGCCCCAGCATTTT. It is translated as CASSSGTGRTQPQHF.

The V gene is TRBV7-9, the J gene TRBJ1-2; the D is unclear. This CDR3 has 15 amino acids. Trimming took 1 base from V and 2 from J, leaving 11 bases between them. Germline-derived CDR1 and CDR2 are SEHNR and FQNEAQ (reference sequence). CDR3 loop: CASSLERAGNYGYTF. The CDR3 region has the DNA TGTGCCAGCAGCTTAGAAAGGGCGGGCAACTATGGCTACACCTTC.

This chain links TRBV7-2 with TRBJ1-5, with D possibly matching TRBD1 (6 bases). The germline V gene encodes CDR1 SGHTA and CDR2 FQGNSA. The length of the CDR3 is 15 residues. V was clipped by 4 bases and J by 7 bases, with 17 bases between them. The DNA of the CDR3 is TGTGCCAGCAGCTATCAGGGGTCCGAAGGCCAGCCCCAGCATTTT. Its translation: CASSYQGSEGQPQHF.

The J gene is TRBJ1-2, the V gene TRBV2; D call uncertain. The germline V gene encodes CDR1 SNHLY and CDR2 FYNNEI. This CDR3 comprises 14 residues. Deletions cut 7 bases from V and 4 bases from J, with 16 bases between. CDR3 bases: TGTGCCAGCACGAGGGCTTTGGGTATCTATGGCTACACCTTC. Translated: CASTRALGIYGYTF.

CDR3: CASSPWGGYNSPLHF. The CDR3 DNA sequence: TGTGCCAGCAGTCCGTGGGGGGGTTATAATTCACCCCTCCACTTT. The J gene is TRBJ1-6, the V gene TRBV28; a possible D gene is TRBD1 (5 bases). V shed 5 bases and J shed 4 bases, with 12 bases lying between them. Germline V lookup: CDR1 MDHEN, CDR2 SYDVKM. The CDR3 contains 15 residues.

The V call is TRBV7-9, the J call TRBJ2-2; D remains ambiguous. The CDR3 extends over 13 amino acids. Per germline, CDR1 SEHNR and CDR2 FQNEAQ (reference sequence). V was cut by 8 bases and J by 5 bases, with 12 bases left in between. Here the CDR3 DNA reads TGTGCCAGCGCGCCTACCCTAACCGGGGAGCTGTTTTTT. It specifies CASAPTLTGELFF.

The chain combines TRBV14 with TRBJ2-7; 14 bases line up with TRBD2. Germline V gives CDR1 SGHDN, CDR2 FVKESK. Trimming cost V 4 bases and J 3 bases; bases outside gene matches: 5. The CDR3 extends over 16 amino acids. This chain's CDR3 is CASSLRTSGRRYEQYF. CDR3 nucleotides: TGTGCCAGCAGCCTTCGGACTAGCGGGAGGCGCTACGAGCAGTACTTC.

The genes are TRBV27 and TRBJ2-5; no reliable D call. Trimming left V 3 bases short and J 5 bases short, with 7 bases between. The CDR3 consists of 12 residues. Germline lookup yields CDR1 MNHEY and CDR2 SMNVEV (reference sequence). The CDR3 DNA sequence: TGTGCCAGCAGTTTCGACGGGGAGACCCAGTACTTC. This sequence encodes CASSFDGETQYF.

The genes are TRBV10-1 and TRBJ2-3; TRBD2 might be the D (5 bases). Deletions cut 6 bases from V and 6 bases from J, with 13 bases between. Germline values: CDR1 WNHNN, CDR2 SYGVQD (reference sequence). This CDR3 has 13 residues. CDR3 DNA sequence: TGCGCCAGCAGCGGCTCCCGAGGGGATACGCAGTATTTT. As protein: CASSGSRGDTQYF.

The chain recombines TRBV7-9 with TRBJ1-1; D remains ambiguous. The ends were cut back, 3 bases at V and 7 bases at J, with 12 bases in the middle. This CDR3 spans 13 amino acids. Germline V lookup: CDR1 SEHNR, CDR2 FQNEAQ (reference sequence). CDR3: CASSLGGRGEAFF. In nucleotides, the CDR3 is TGTGCCAGCAGCTTGGGAGGGCGAGGTGAAGCTTTCTTT.

This clone occurred once. This chain connects TRBV11-2 to TRBJ2-3; D is possibly TRBD2 (6 bases). Germline V gene lookup returns CDR1 SGHAT and CDR2 FQNNGV. Deletions cut 6 bases from V and 0 bases from J, with 22 bases between. This CDR3 spans 18 amino acids. The CDR3 sequence: CASRLTRALALSTDTQYF. The CDR3 DNA sequence: TGTGCCAGCAGGCTCACTCGGGCTCTAGCGTTAAGCACAGATACGCAGTATTTT.

V and J are TRBV29-1 and TRBJ2-1, with TRBD1 as a possible D gene (6 bases). Looked up from germline, CDR1 is SQVTM and CDR2 is ANQGSEA. This CDR3 comprises 12 residues. The V end was cut by 2 bases, the J end by 5 bases, with 7 bases between. This chain's CDR3 is CSVERQDNEQFF. Here the CDR3 DNA reads TGCAGCGTTGAACGACAGGACAATGAGCAGTTCTTC.

This clone was observed once. The chain carries TRBV3-1 (or the pseudogene TRBV3-2) and TRBJ2-7; D might be TRBD2 (5 bases). The CDR3 runs 14 residues. The V gene's germline CDR1 is LGHDT and CDR2 YNNKEL (reference sequence). The ends were cut back, 2 bases at V and 4 bases at J, with 12 bases in the middle. Written as DNA, the CDR3 is TGTGCCAGCAGCCAAAAGGGTGGGAGTTACGAGCAGTACTTC. It translates to CASSQKGGSYEQYF.

The J gene is TRBJ1-5, the V gene TRBV5-1, with D possibly being TRBD1 (6 bases). This CDR3 has 15 residues. The germline CDR1 and CDR2 sequences are SGHRS and YFSETQ. Trimming shortened V by 0 bases and J by 2 bases, and 9 bases separated the two germline ends. The CDR3 loop reads CASSLGDTGNQPQHF. CDR3 in DNA: TGCGCCAGCAGCTTGGGGGACACAGGCAATCAGCCCCAGCATTTT. Based on the CDR3 plus reference TRBV5-1 and TRBJ1-5, the full variable domain is KAGVTQTPRYLIKTRGQQVTLSCSPISGHRSVSWYQQTPGQGLQFLFEYFSETQRNKGNFPGRFSGRQFSNSRSEMNVSTLELGDSALYLCASSLGDTGNQPQHFGDGTRLSIL.

The rearrangement uses TRBV13 and TRBJ2-5, with D hard to call. V was cut by 0 bases and J by 4 bases, with 6 bases left in between. The germline V gene encodes CDR1 PRHDT and CDR2 FYEKMQ (reference sequence). The CDR3 length is 13 residues. The CDR3 reads CASSLGPGETQYF. The CDR3 nucleotides read TGTGCCAGCAGCTTAGGACCAGGAGAGACCCAGTACTTC.

This chain links TRBV7-9 with TRBJ2-2; TRBD1 matches 8 bases. Per the germline V gene, CDR1 is SEHNR and CDR2 is FQNEAQ (reference sequence). This CDR3 has 15 amino acids. V trimming: 5 bases; J trimming: 2 bases; junction bases outside the gene matches: 4. The CDR3 sequence is CASSPGGLNTGELFF. CDR3 DNA sequence: TGTGCCAGCAGCCCAGGGGGCCTCAACACCGGGGAGCTGTTTTTT.

The CDR3 nucleotides read TGTGCCAGCAGTTCGTACAGGGGAAGGGCCACTGAAGCTTTCTTT. It codes for CASSSYRGRATEAFF. The gene calls are TRBV28 and TRBJ1-1; TRBD1 agrees at 7 bases. Per germline, CDR1 MDHEN and CDR2 SYDVKM. The V gene end was trimmed by 4 bases and the J gene end by 4 bases; junction bases not matched to a gene: 9. The CDR3 covers 15 residues.

The chain uses TRBV5-1 and TRBJ2-2, with D possibly TRBD1 on 5 matching bases. Germline assignment: CDR1 SGHRS and CDR2 YFSETQ. V lost 2 bases and J 6 bases, leaving 11 bases between the germline ends. The CDR3 extends over 14 amino acids. DNA of the CDR3: TGCGCCAGCAGCTTTAGGGGTAGTTCCGGGGAGCTGTTTTTT. This codes for CASSFRGSSGELFF.

As DNA, the CDR3 is TGTGCCAGCAGTCGAGGACTACTAGCGGGAGGGCAAGAGACCCAGTACTTC. Translating it yields CASSRGLLAGGQETQYF. The J gene is TRBJ2-5, the V gene TRBV28; the match to TRBD2 covers 13 bases. The CDR3 contains 17 residues. Germline CDR1 MDHEN, CDR2 SYDVKM. With V trimmed by 5 bases and J by 2 bases, 8 bases remained unmatched.

The genes are TRBV5-4 and TRBJ2-5; TRBD1 is a possible D gene (5 bases). V lost 0 bases and J lost 3, with 6 bases in between. The CDR3 has 13 amino acids. Per germline, CDR1 SGHNT and CDR2 YYREEE (reference sequence). CDR3 DNA: TGTGCCAGCAGCTTGGCCAGGGAAGAGACCCAGTACTTC. This gives the protein CASSLAREETQYF.

The chain combines TRBV29-1 with TRBJ1-1, with TRBD1 as a possible D gene (5 bases). V gave up 8 bases and J gave up 4 bases, with 11 bases separating them. The CDR3 has 11 residues. Germline lookup yields CDR1 SQVTM and CDR2 ANQGSEA. The CDR3 here is CSWGRGTEAFF. DNA for the CDR3: TGCAGCTGGGGAAGGGGCACTGAAGCTTTCTTT.

The chain is built from TRBV5-1 and TRBJ2-3; no firm D call. Trimming removed 1 base at V and 4 bases at J, with 7 bases between. The CDR3 spans 13 residues. Germline V CDR1 and CDR2: SGHRS, YFSETQ. The CDR3 is CASSLSGADTQYF. CDR3 DNA sequence: TGCGCCAGCAGCTTGTCCGGAGCAGATACGCAGTATTTT.

This chain connects TRBV28 to TRBJ1-2; TRBD1 aligns across 10 bases. CDR1 is MDHEN and CDR2 is SYDVKM in the germline V gene. The CDR3 sequence is 14 residues long. Unmatched junction bases numbered 12, after V lost 11 bases and J lost 6 bases. CDR3 residues: CAGGPRDRGDGYTF. The CDR3 DNA reads as TGTGCCGGGGGACCGCGGGACAGGGGAGATGGCTACACCTTC.

This clone was seen a single time. V is TRBV19 and J is TRBJ1-6; no clear D. Germline V gene data show CDR1 as LNHDA and CDR2 as SQIVND (reference sequence). V was shortened by 6 bases and J by 0 bases, with 9 bases between the two germline ends. CDR3 size: 15 residues. CDR3 DNA sequence: TGTGCCAGTAGGGAGGCGCTCTCCTATAATTCACCCCTCCACTTT. Translated: CASREALSYNSPLHF.

This clone was seen a single time. The genes are TRBV4-1 and TRBJ1-5, with TRBD1 as a possible D gene (6 bases). Trimming took 4 bases from V and 1 from J, leaving 14 bases between them. The CDR3 sequence is 16 residues long. CDR1 and CDR2 from the germline V gene are MGHRA and YSYEKL. CDR3 loop: CASSRAGDGSNQPQHF. The CDR3 DNA sequence: TGCGCCAGCAGCCGAGCAGGGGACGGGAGCAATCAGCCCCAGCATTTT.

The rearrangement uses TRBV2 and TRBJ1-1; TRBD1 aligns across 7 bases. The CDR3 runs 13 residues. V trimming: 7 bases; J trimming: 2 bases; junction bases outside the gene matches: 4. Looked up from germline, CDR1 is SNHLY and CDR2 is FYNNEI. The CDR3 nucleotides are TGTGCCAGCACCCGACAGGGCAACACTGAAGCTTTCTTT. It encodes CASTRQGNTEAFF.

The chain joins TRBV28 to TRBJ1-1, with 11 bases identical to TRBD1. The V and J ends lost 5 bases and 11 bases, in that order; junction bases with no gene match: 10. The CDR3 runs 14 residues. CDR1 MDHEN and CDR2 SYDVKM come from the germline V gene. The CDR3: CASSTSGTGGSAFF. The CDR3 coding sequence is TGTGCCAGCAGTACGTCCGGGACAGGGGGATCGGCTTTCTTT.

This rearrangement joins TRBV19 to TRBJ1-1, with TRBD1 as a possible D gene (5 bases). With 2 bases removed from V and 7 bases from J, the gap between germline ends came to 17 bases. Germline V gene data show CDR1 as LNHDA and CDR2 as SQIVND (reference sequence). The CDR3 extends over 15 amino acids. CDR3 amino acids: CASSIKMKGAGEAFF. The CDR3 DNA sequence: TGTGCCAGTAGTATAAAAATGAAAGGGGCTGGTGAAGCTTTCTTT. The whole variable domain, filled in from reference TRBV19 and TRBJ1-1, reads DGGITQSPKYLFRKEGQNVTLSCEQNLNHDAMYWYRQDPGQGLRLIYYSQIVNDFQKGDIAEGYSVSREKKESFPLTVTSAQKNPTAFYLCASSIKMKGAGEAFFGQGTRLTVV.

The V call is TRBV5-1, the J call TRBJ2-5; the match to TRBD1 covers 7 bases. Germline trimming cut 0 bases from V and 4 bases from J; bases unmatched to any gene: 6. Germline CDR1 is SGHRS and CDR2 is YFSETQ. CDR3 length: 15 amino acids. Here the CDR3 reads CASSLGLSGGETQYF. The CDR3 nucleotides read TGCGCCAGCAGCTTGGGGTTGTCAGGGGGAGAGACCCAGTACTTC.

The rearrangement links TRBV9 to TRBJ2-2; TRBD2 matches 11 bases. The ends lost 5 bases at V and 10 bases at J; junction bases unmatched: 4. From germline, CDR1 is SGDLS and CDR2 YYNGEE. The CDR3 runs to 13 residues. In nucleotides, the CDR3 is TGTGCCAGCAGGGGACTAGCGGCCTCGGAGCTGTTTTTT. It codes for CASRGLAASELFF.

This clone was found once. The chain links TRBV10-3 to TRBJ2-2; maybe TRBD2 (6 bases). Germline V gene data show CDR1 as ENHRY and CDR2 as SYGVKD. This CDR3 region has 14 residues. V was pared by 6 bases and J by 6 bases, with 14 bases between. The CDR3 reads CAIREGLGAGELFF. The DNA for the CDR3 is TGTGCCATCAGGGAGGGGCTTGGTGCCGGGGAGCTGTTTTTT.